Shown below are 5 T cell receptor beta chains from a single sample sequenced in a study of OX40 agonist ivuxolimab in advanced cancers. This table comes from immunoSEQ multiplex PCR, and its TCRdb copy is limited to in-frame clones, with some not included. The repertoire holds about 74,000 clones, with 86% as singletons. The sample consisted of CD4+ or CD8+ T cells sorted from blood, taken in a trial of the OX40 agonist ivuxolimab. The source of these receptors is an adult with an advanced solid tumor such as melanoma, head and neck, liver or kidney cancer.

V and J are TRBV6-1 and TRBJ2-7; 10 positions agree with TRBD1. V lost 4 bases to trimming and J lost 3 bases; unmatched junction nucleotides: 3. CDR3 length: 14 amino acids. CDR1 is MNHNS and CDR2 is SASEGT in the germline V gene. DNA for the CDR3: TGTGCCAGCAGTGGGGGACAGGGGAACTACGAGCAGTACTTC. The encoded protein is CASSGGQGNYEQYF.

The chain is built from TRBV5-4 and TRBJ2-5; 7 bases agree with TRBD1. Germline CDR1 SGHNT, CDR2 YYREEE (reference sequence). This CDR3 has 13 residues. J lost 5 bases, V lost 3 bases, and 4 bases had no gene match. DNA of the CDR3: TGTGCCAGCAGCTCTCAGGGGGAGGAGACCCAGTACTTC. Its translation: CASSSQGEETQYF.

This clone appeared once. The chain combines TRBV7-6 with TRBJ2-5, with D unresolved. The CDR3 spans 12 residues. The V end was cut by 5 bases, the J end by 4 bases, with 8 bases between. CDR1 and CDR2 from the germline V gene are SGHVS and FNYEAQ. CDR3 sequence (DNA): TGTGCCAGCAGCCGCCTAGGAGAGACCCAGTACTTC. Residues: CASSRLGETQYF. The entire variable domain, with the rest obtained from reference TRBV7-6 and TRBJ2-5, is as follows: GAGVSQSPRYKVTKRGQDVALRCDPISGHVSLYWYRQALGQGPEFLTYFNYEAQQDKSGLPNDRFSAERPEGSISTLTIQRTEQRDSAMYRCASSRLGETQYFGPGTRLLVL.

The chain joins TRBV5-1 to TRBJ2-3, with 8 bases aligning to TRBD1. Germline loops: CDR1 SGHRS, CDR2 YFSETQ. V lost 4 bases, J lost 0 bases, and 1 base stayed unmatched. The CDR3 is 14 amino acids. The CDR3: CASSGTGSTDTQYF. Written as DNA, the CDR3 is TGCGCCAGCAGCGGGACAGGTAGCACAGATACGCAGTATTTT.

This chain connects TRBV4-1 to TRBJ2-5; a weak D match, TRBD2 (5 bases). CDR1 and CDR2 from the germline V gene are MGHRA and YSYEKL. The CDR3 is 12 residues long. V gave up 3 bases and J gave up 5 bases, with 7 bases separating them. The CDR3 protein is CASSQTGETQYF. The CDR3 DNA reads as TGCGCCAGCAGCCAGACGGGGGAGACCCAGTACTTC.